This is a list of T cell receptor beta chains from one sample in a study of identical twins. TCRdb independently ran MiXCR on the 5' RACE reads; one entry per CDR3 protein. The table has 200,000 to 300,000 distinct CDR3 sequences, about 10% seen once. The sample consisted of memory T cells sorted from blood. Receptors were obtained from a man aged 50 to 60 in good health. Each CDR3 is given with its conserved first and last residue. A D gene is named only where the DNA matches it firmly. Only some rows state a clone size, as once, few, many or a class for expanded clones.

TRBJ2-7,TRBV6-1,many,.,CASRRDPQTYEQYF,TGTGCCAGCAGACGCGACCCACAGACGTACGAGCAGTACTTC
TRBJ2-5,TRBV6-1,.,.,CASSPTRGAGETQYF,TGTGCCAGCAGCCCAACTCGGGGGGCGGGGGAGACCCAGTACTTC
TRBJ2-1,TRBV28,many,.,CASRVRGQSLNEQFF,TGTGCCAGCAGAGTCAGGGGCCAGAGTCTCAATGAGCAGTTCTTC
TRBJ2-7,TRBV20-1,.,TRBD1,CSARALGTGELEQYF,TGCAGTGCTAGAGCCCTCGGGACAGGGGAACTCGAGCAGTACTTC
TRBJ2-7,TRBV5-1,few,.,CASSLGAGTSYEQYF,TGCGCCAGCAGCTTGGGGGCAGGGACCTCCTACGAGCAGTACTTC
TRBJ2-5,TRBV5-1,few,TRBD1,CASSLAPGTGVRSQETQYF,TGCGCCAGCAGCTTAGCCCCCGGGACAGGGGTTAGGTCTCAAGAGACCCAGTACTTC
TRBJ1-3,TRBV7-9,.,.,CASSSTEMDGNTIYF,TGTGCCAGCAGCTCCACGGAAATGGATGGAAACACCATATATTTT
TRBJ1-1,TRBV5-1,many,.,CASSLEGGGNTEAFF,TGCGCCAGCAGCTTGGAGGGGGGAGGGAACACTGAAGCTTTCTTT
TRBJ2-2,TRBV7-6,few,TRBD1,CASSLAGTGSAGELFF,TGTGCCAGCAGCTTAGCGGGGACAGGGTCAGCCGGGGAGCTGTTTTTT
TRBJ2-2,TRBV11-2,few,.,CASSPSPGVWSGELFF,TGTGCCAGCAGCCCCTCTCCAGGAGTGTGGTCCGGGGAGCTGTTTTTT
TRBJ1-1,TRBV6-5,few,.,CASSSDRNTEAFF,TGTGCCAGCAGTTCTGACAGGAACACTGAAGCTTTCTTT
TRBJ2-3,TRBV20-1,.,.,CSARVGTSTDTQYF,TGCAGTGCTAGGGTCGGGACAAGCACAGATACGCAGTATTTT
TRBJ2-3,TRBV5-5,many,TRBD2,CASSPRTSVRTQYF,TGTGCCAGCAGCCCGCGGACTAGTGTGAGGACGCAGTATTTT
TRBJ2-7,TRBV18,few,.,CASSPGTESSYEQYF,TGTGCCAGCTCACCCGGGACGGAGAGCTCCTACGAGCAGTACTTC
TRBJ2-5,TRBV11-2,.,.,CASSSGPLKDFVGGWETQYF,TGTGCCAGCAGCTCCGGGCCCCTAAAGGATTTCGTTGGGGGTTGGGAGACCCAGTACTTC
TRBJ1-3,TRBV6-5,few,.,CASSYRAGTGNTIYF,TGTGCCAGCAGCTACAGGGCAGGTACTGGAAACACCATATATTTT
TRBJ2-3,TRBV7-2,.,.,CASSLEWTSTDTQYF,TGTGCCAGCAGCTTAGAGTGGACTAGCACAGATACGCAGTATTTT
TRBJ1-4,TRBV25-1,.,TRBD1,CASSDTGQLNEKLFF,TGTGCCAGCAGTGACACGGGACAGCTTAATGAAAAACTGTTTTTT
TRBJ2-7,TRBV10-3,.,.,CAIRERTGNEQYF,TGTGCCATCAGGGAGAGAACAGGTAACGAGCAGTACTTC
TRBJ2-1,TRBV7-8,few,TRBD2,CASSLGLEYNEQFF,TGTGCCAGTTCCCTTGGACTAGAATACAATGAGCAGTTCTTC
TRBJ1-2,TRBV4-2,many,.,CASSQPDYGYTF,TGTGCCAGCAGCCAACCCGACTATGGCTACACCTTC
TRBJ1-1,TRBV7-9,few,.,CASSLGRVGTEAFF,TGTGCCAGCAGCTTAGGGAGGGTTGGAACTGAAGCTTTCTTT
TRBJ1-2,TRBV3-1,.,TRBD1,CASSLVTGGSGYTF,TGTGCCAGCAGCCTTGTAACAGGGGGCTCTGGCTACACCTTC
TRBJ2-3,TRBV29-1,.,TRBD2,CSVDRTSGGDTQYF,TGCAGCGTTGATAGGACTAGCGGGGGAGATACGCAGTATTTT
TRBJ2-7,TRBV10-3,many,.,CAISESGVGAGSQYF,TGTGCCATCAGTGAGTCCGGAGTGGGGGCCGGGTCGCAGTACTTC
TRBJ2-7,TRBV2,many,TRBD2,CASRGTSGTYEQYF,TGTGCCAGCAGGGGGACTAGCGGGACCTACGAGCAGTACTTC
TRBJ2-5,TRBV10-3,few,.,CAISESGATQYF,TGTGCCATCAGTGAGTCTGGGGCGACCCAGTACTTC
TRBJ2-5,TRBV5-1,few,.,CASSGDFKETQYF,TGCGCCAGCAGCGGGGACTTTAAAGAGACCCAGTACTTC
TRBJ1-2,TRBV4-3,many,TRBD1,CASSQGQGAEGYTF,TGCGCCAGCAGCCAGGGACAGGGGGCTGAGGGCTACACCTTC
TRBJ1-6,TRBV6-1,few,.,CASRGQRDSSYNSPLHF,TGTGCCAGCAGAGGTCAGAGGGATAGCTCCTATAATTCACCCCTCCACTTT
TRBJ2-5,TRBV4-1,many,TRBD2,CASSTSGGVQETQYF,TGCGCCAGCAGTACTAGCGGGGGGGTCCAAGAGACCCAGTACTTC
TRBJ2-7,TRBV5-6,many,.,CASSYGPYGEYF,TGTGCCAGCAGTTATGGACCCTACGGCGAGTACTTC
TRBJ1-3,TRBV29-1,few,.,CSVAVSSGNTIYF,TGCAGCGTTGCGGTCAGCTCTGGAAACACCATATATTTT
TRBJ2-7,TRBV18,few,.,CASSLPTLAYEQYF,TGTGCCAGCTCATTACCCACTCTCGCGTACGAGCAGTACTTC